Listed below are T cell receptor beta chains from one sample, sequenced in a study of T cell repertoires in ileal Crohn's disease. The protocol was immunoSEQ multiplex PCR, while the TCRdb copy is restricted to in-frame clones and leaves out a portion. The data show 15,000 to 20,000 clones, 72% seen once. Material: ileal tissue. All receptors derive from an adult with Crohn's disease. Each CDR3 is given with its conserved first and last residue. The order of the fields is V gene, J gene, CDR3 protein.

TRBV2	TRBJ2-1	CASSEYKEQFF
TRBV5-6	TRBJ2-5	CASSLALAGVETQYF
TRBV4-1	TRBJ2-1	CASSLGGSYNEQFF
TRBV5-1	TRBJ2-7	CASSRQGVGYEQYF
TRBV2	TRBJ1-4	CASRILAEKLFF
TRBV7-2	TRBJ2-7	CASSLIGGYEQYF
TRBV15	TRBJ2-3	CATSRGAGDTDTQYF
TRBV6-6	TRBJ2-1	CASSYGRGSMDEQFF
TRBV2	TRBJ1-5	CASSDQGYQPQHF
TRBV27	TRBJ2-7	CASSLYRLPSYEQYF
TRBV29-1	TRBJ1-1	CSVDRGDTEAFF
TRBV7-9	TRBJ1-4	CASSQATGQDEKLFF
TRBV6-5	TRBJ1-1	CASSYSRSNTEAFF
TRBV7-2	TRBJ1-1	CASSQISNTEAFF
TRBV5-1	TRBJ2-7	CASSLGQGRNEQYF
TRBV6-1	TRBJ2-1	CASSDGLGNEQFF
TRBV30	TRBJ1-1	CAWSSTEAGEAFF
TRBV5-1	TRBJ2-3	CASSSPGDTDTQYF
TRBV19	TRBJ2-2	CARPYPGTSGTTGELFF
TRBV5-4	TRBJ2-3	CASSFSGSSTDTQYF
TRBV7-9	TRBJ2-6	CASSLATGIGANVLTF
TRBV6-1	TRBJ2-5	CASSVGGVGETQYF
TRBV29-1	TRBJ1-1	CSVAQANTEAFF
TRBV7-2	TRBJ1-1	CASSPRAGYAEAFF
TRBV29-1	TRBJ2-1	CSVQTGGGNEQFF
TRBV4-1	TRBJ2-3	CASSQGQGRSNTQYF
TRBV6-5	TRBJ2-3	CASSSVFGTDTQYF
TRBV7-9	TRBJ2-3	CASNFGGGHHTQYF
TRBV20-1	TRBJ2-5	CSARTVETQYF
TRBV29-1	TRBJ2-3	CSVEGRRKREGIDTQYF
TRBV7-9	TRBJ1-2	CATQGLYGYTF
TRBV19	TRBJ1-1	CASSIGRKRGTEAFF
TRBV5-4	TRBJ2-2	CASSQGLAGGTGELFF
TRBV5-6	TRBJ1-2	CASSLGGLPTAGGYTF
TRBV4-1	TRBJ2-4	CASSQGGGGQGGNFIQYF
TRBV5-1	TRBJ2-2	CASSARIGTGELFF
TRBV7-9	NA	CAVPRRDSGYEQYF
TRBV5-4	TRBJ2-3	CASSFSTSGKDTQYF
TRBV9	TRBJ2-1	CASSLSGIRLGEQFF
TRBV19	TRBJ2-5	CASSIRGEGETQYF
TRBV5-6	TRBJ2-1	CASRLPGGAKQFF
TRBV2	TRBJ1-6	CASSLAERHNSPLHF
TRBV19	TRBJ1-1	CASSYGRNTEAFF
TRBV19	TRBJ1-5	CASREGTALSSNQPQHF
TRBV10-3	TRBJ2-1	CAISVWRASGYNEQFF
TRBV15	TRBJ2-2	CATSSSGLAGVGELFF
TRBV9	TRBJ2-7	CASSVSSGSPVYEQYF